The subject of this entry is one T cell receptor beta chain. This entry is derived from a study of CD8 T cells in Susac syndrome. Germline V CDR1 and CDR2: MNHEY, SMNVEV (reference sequence). This CDR3 has 14 amino acids. V was clipped by 4 bases and J by 8 bases; unmatched bases: 10. It was with random hexamers that roughly 0.45 to 1 ug RNA was reverse transcribed. TCRdb itself ran the immunoSEQ multiplex PCR reads through MiXCR, one entry per CDR3 protein. The sample lists hundreds of thousands of distinct CDR3 sequences, more than 75% occurring once. The specimen was CD8+ T cells from PBMCs. The TCR originated in a human donor with multiple sclerosis. The chain joins TRBV27 to TRBJ1-2, with TRBD1 identical over 7 bases. DNA for the CDR3: TGTGCCAGCAGTTGGACAGGCTCCGGAGGGGGCTACACCTTC. Translating it yields CASSWTGSGGGYTF.